Listed here are 9 T cell receptor beta chains from one sample, sequenced in a study of cytomegalovirus exposure and HLA in healthy donors. The PCR made use of 60 Vbeta and 13 Jbeta primers. Profiled with immunoSEQ multiplex PCR; TCRdb holds only in-frame clones, not every one. The data show around 35,000 clones, just under 75% seen once. Sequencing was done on a sample of PBMCs. The receptor source for this set is a man aged 25-45 years in good health and CMV-seronegative.

This clone was picked up one time. The V call is TRBV9, the J call TRBJ2-3; D possibly corresponds to TRBD2 (5 bases). V was shortened by 0 bases and J by 0 bases, with 8 bases between the two germline ends. From germline, CDR1 is SGDLS and CDR2 YYNGEE. The CDR3 spans 15 residues. CDR3 in DNA: TGTGCCAGCAGCGTAGGGCTAGCTAGCACAGATACGCAGTATTTT. Protein: CASSVGLASTDTQYF.

The V call is TRBV28, the J call TRBJ2-1, with 9 nucleotides matching TRBD1. V dropped 5 bases and J dropped 2; count of bases not matched to a gene: 4. The germline CDR1 and CDR2 sequences are MDHEN and SYDVKM. The CDR3 consists of 15 residues. CDR3 sequence reads: CASSVGTGTYNEQFF. DNA of the CDR3: TGTGCCAGCAGTGTGGGGACAGGGACCTACAATGAGCAGTTCTTC. Together with reference TRBV28 and TRBJ2-1, the CDR3 gives the full variable domain: DVKVTQSSRYLVKRTGEKVFLECVQDMDHENMFWYRQDPGLGLRLIYFSYDVKMKEKGDIPEGYSVSREKKERFSLILESASTNQTSMYLCASSVGTGTYNEQFFGPGTRLTVL.

The chain carries TRBV9 and TRBJ1-6; tentative D call: TRBD1 (6 bases). This CDR3 spans 14 amino acids. Germline CDR1 is SGDLS and CDR2 is YYNGEE. V shed 3 bases and J shed 14 bases, with 18 bases lying between them. Here the CDR3 DNA reads TGTGCCAGCAGCGCGACAGGACGCCGAGTGACCCTCCACTTT. Its protein product is CASSATGRRVTLHF.

This clone counts as medium-sized. The CDR3: CASKRSQGAPRDTEAFF. The CDR3 DNA follows: TGTGCCAGCAAAAGATCGCAGGGGGCGCCGAGAGACACTGAAGCTTTCTTT. The chain is built from TRBV6-4 and TRBJ1-1; 8 bases line up with TRBD1. Trimming took 7 bases from V and 3 from J; bases not matched to a gene: 16. The CDR3 sequence is 17 residues long. Germline loops: CDR1 MRHNA, CDR2 SNTAGT.

The CDR3 sequence is CATSRPDSGGNTQYF. As DNA, the CDR3 is TGTGCCACCAGCAGACCGGACAGCGGGGGCAATACGCAGTATTTT. The gene calls are TRBV15 and TRBJ2-3, with 8 bases identical to TRBD2. This CDR3 has 15 amino acids. Germline lookup yields CDR1 LNHNV and CDR2 YYDKDF (reference sequence). Unmatched junction bases numbered 8, after V lost 2 bases and J lost 7 bases.

This sequence joins TRBV6-5 and TRBJ1-1; D might be TRBD1 (6 bases). The CDR3 is made up of 15 amino acids. Looked up from germline, CDR1 is MNHEY and CDR2 is SVGAGI. V lost 7 bases to trimming and J lost 2 bases, with 17 bases between them. The CDR3 protein is CASNPRGRGNTEAFF. DNA of the CDR3: TGTGCCAGCAACCCTAGGGGGAGGGGAAACACTGAAGCTTTCTTT.

This chain connects TRBV4-2 to TRBJ2-5; D is perhaps TRBD2 (6 bases). The DNA end is a closer match to TRBJ2-7, so the J assignment may be wrong. This CDR3 spans 16 amino acids. CDR1 and CDR2 from the germline V gene are LGHNA and YNFKEQ. CDR3 protein: CASSQAEDGSSYEQYF. In DNA form, the CDR3 reads TGTGCCAGCAGCCAAGCGGAAGACGGGAGCTCCTACGAGCAGTACTTC.

The chain combines TRBV6-6 with TRBJ2-1; 7 nucleotides align to TRBD1. V trimming: 6 bases; J trimming: 4 bases; junction bases outside the gene matches: 9. CDR1 is MNHNY, CDR2 SVGAGI, per germline (reference sequence). The CDR3 loop spans 15 amino acids. CDR3 bases: TGTGCCAGCAGAGACAGGGAGACGGGGTACAATGAGCAGTTCTTC. Its translation: CASRDRETGYNEQFF.

V gene TRBV18 combines with J gene TRBJ1-6; perhaps TRBD1 as D (5 bases). The germline V gene has CDR1 KGHSH and CDR2 LQKENI. The CDR3 has 17 amino acids. Trimming removed 5 bases at V and 7 bases at J, with 21 bases between. The DNA for the CDR3 is TGTGCCAGCTCAAGGAATGAATGGGGGACTGTAAATTCACCCCTCCACTTT. Amino acid sequence: CASSRNEWGTVNSPLHF. The entire variable domain, with the rest obtained from reference TRBV18 and TRBJ1-6, is as follows: NAGVMQNPRHLVRRRGQEARLRCSPMKGHSHVYWYRQLPEEGLKFMVYLQKENIIDESGMPKERFSAEFPKEGPSILRIQQVVRGDSAAYFCASSRNEWGTVNSPLHFGNGTRLTVT.